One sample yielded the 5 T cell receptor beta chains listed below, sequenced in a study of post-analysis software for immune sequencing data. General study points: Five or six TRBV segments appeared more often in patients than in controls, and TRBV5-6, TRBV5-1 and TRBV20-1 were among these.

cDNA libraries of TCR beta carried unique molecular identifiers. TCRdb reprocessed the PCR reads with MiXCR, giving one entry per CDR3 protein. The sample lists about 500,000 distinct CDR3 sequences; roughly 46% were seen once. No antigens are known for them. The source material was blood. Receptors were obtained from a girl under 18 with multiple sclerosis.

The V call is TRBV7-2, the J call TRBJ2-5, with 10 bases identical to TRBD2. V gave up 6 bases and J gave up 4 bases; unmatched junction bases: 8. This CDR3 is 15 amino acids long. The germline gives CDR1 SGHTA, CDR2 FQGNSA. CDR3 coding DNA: TGTGCCAGCAGACGGTCGCTAGCGGGAGTAGAGACCCAGTACTTC. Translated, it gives CASRRSLAGVETQYF.

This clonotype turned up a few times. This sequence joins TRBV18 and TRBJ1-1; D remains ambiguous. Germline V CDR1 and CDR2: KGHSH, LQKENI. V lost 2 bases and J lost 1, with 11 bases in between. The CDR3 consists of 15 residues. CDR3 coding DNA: TGTGCCAGCTCACCAGGTGATCGGGGGAACACTGAAGCTTTCTTT. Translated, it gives CASSPGDRGNTEAFF.

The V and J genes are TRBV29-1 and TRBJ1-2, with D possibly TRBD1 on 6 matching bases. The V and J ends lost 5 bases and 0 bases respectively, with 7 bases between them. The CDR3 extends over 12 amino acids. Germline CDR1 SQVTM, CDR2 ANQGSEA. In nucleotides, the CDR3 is TGCAGCGTTTGGACAGCTAACTATGGCTACACCTTC. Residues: CSVWTANYGYTF.

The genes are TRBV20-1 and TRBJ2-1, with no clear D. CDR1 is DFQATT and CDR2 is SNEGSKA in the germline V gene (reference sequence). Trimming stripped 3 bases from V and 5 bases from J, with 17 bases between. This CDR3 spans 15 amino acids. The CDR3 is CSASYGLRVDNEQFF. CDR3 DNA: TGCAGTGCTAGCTATGGGCTCCGGGTTGACAATGAGCAGTTCTTC.

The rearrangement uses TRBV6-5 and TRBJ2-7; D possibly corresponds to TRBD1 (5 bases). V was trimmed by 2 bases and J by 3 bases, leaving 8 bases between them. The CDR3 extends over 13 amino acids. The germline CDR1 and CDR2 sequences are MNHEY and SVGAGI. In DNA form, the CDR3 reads TGTGCCAGCAGTTACCGGACATACTACGAGCAGTACTTC. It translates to CASSYRTYYEQYF.